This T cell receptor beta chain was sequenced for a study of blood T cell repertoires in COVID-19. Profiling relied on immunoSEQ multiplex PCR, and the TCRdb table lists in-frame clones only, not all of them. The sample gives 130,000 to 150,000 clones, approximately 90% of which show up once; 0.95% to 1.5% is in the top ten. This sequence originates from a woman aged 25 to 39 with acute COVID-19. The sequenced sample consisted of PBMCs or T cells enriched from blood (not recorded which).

In DNA form, the CDR3 reads TGCAGTGCCACCCGAGGACAGGGGAAGTACTTC. Its translation: CSATRGQGKYF. The chain recombines TRBV20-1 with TRBJ2-7, with 9 positions matching TRBD1. Germline values: CDR1 DFQATT, CDR2 SNEGSKA (reference sequence). Germline trimming cut 6 bases from V and 11 bases from J; bases unmatched to any gene: 8. The length of the CDR3 is 11 residues.